The T cell receptor (beta chain) described here comes from a study of T cell responses to AZD1222 COVID-19 vaccine. Background on the study: Second-dose intervals near 4 or 12 weeks were combined. General study findings and limits: Clonal diversity was possibly underestimated, and white British individuals and females predominated among donors. The study found vaccine-associated CD4 TCRs spanning spike, dominant at 160-218 and 743-854.

CDR1 is MNHEY and CDR2 is SMNVEV in the germline V gene (reference sequence). This CDR3 has 20 amino acids. With 1 base removed from V and 0 bases from J, the gap between germline ends came to 19 bases. With regard to this clone: What it binds is unknown.

TCRdb keeps only in-frame clones here, not all; method: immunoSEQ multiplex PCR. The profile shows about 92,000 clones, around 90% of them singletons. The input for sequencing was peripheral blood, taken on day 0 of AZD1222 vaccination. The chain employs TRBV27 and TRBJ1-6; the D gene is possibly TRBD1 (5 bases). The sequence was obtained from an adult in good health. CDR3 protein: CASSLYIGRAGSSYNSPLHF. Here the CDR3 DNA reads TGTGCCAGCAGTTTATATATTGGGCGGGCAGGGAGCTCCTATAATTCACCCCTCCACTTT.